The sequence of this T cell receptor (beta chain) was determined in a study of T cell responses to AZD1222 COVID-19 vaccine (dated by TCRdb to the early 2020s). As for the study more broadly: TCR sequencing was performed for roughly 250 trial participants, of whom about 200 were given two doses of AZD1222 and around 26 were given two doses of MenACWY control vaccine. Trial participants were enrolled into age subgroups of 18-55, 56-69 and 70-plus years, which contained about 150, 27 and 61 TCR-sequenced participants, respectively. Points the paper makes about the study in general: Most participants were white British and females outnumbered males, and the authors suggested that clonal diversity may have been underestimated. Because no samples from the day 14 peak response were available, repertoires could be characterized only after the peak T cell response. The 56-69-year group was small, and its depth increase did not reach significance, likely because of low power. Conclusions about previously exposed vaccinees are limited, since just five or six AZD1222 recipients were seropositive for SARS-CoV-2 at baseline. The vaccine-associated CD4 TCRs covered the entire spike protein, and the dominant responses fell in regions 160-218 and 743-854. Reportedly, close to half of the unique spike-specific TCRs recognized epitopes lying outside the regions that are mutated in the B.1.351 and B.1.1.7 variants. After two AZD1222 doses, both the breadth and the depth of spike-specific TCRs were significantly higher than at day 0 and than in MenACWY recipients.

This clone appeared once. The antigen this receptor binds is unknown. The record has no base qualities; no much larger clone is one base away. Per the publication, the time point label means: about 28 days (+/-7) after the second vaccine dose. AZD1222 recipients whose second dose came at about 4 weeks and those whose second dose came at about 12 weeks were combined into one group, since spike-specific TCR depth and breadth did not differ between the two schedules. Vaccinee samples were obtained from the UK trials COV001 and COV002, which included a single-blind randomized controlled phase 2/3 trial of AZD1222 (ChAdOx1 nCoV-19) in healthy adults. Trial participant PBMC samples were collected at day 0 and day 28 after the second dose for TCRbeta chain sequencing. The CDR3 runs 14 residues from the cysteine to the phenylalanine. Only the CDR3 portion is preserved as DNA: 42 bases, with reading frame beginning at the first base. The V end loses 6 bases and the J end loses 3 bases, and a stretch of 14 bases separates them. The germline V gene encodes CDR1 SNHLY and CDR2 FYNNEI.

The CDR3 regions of human TCRbeta chains were analyzed by immunosequencing. The paper's processing steps were these. Repertoire TCRs were checked for matches against a reference library of SARS-CoV-2-specific TCRs that had been generated using the MIRA antigen-specificity platform. Breadth meant the fraction of unique TCRs that were SARS-CoV-2-associated, whereas depth meant the fraction of total T cells that were SARS-CoV-2-associated. Using the MIRA data, each spike-specific TCR was mapped to the spike region that the TCR reacts to and placed in a CD4 or CD8 class. Log10-transformed breadth and depth values were compared by one-way ANOVA with Sidak's multiple comparisons tests. In TCRdb, the immuneACCESS table is reduced to in-frame sequences with V and J assigned. These tables do not hold every clone; where another copy was compared, an unresolved V gene accounts for under half, and the others remain unexplained. V and J calls and clone size are those listed in that table; D and trimming were worked out from the DNA. The sample profile shows tens of thousands of clones; about nine tenths of them were found once. The leading ten clones occupy 37% of the sample.

This chain joins TRBV2 to TRBJ2-5, with TRBD1 as a weak D call on 5 bases. This receptor was obtained from an adult who received the AZD1222 COVID-19 vaccine. Sample: peripheral blood, taken 28 days after the second AZD1222 dose. The CDR3 region: CASSKGSGKETQYF. Here is the DNA: TGTGCCAGCAGCAAGGGGTCAGGGAAAGAGACCCAGTACTTC.